One and the same sample provided the 15 T cell receptor beta chains below, sequenced in a study of blood T cell repertoires in COVID-19. The table came from immunoSEQ multiplex PCR; TCRdb's copy has only in-frame clones and leaves some out. The sample records around 250,000 clones, around 86% being singletons. Input material: peripheral blood. The source of these receptors is a man aged 25-40 years who had recovered from COVID-19.

The chain joins TRBV9 to TRBJ1-2; tentative D call: TRBD1 (5 bases). V was trimmed by 0 bases and J by 0 bases, leaving 9 bases between them. The CDR3 has 15 residues. The germline V gene has CDR1 SGDLS and CDR2 YYNGEE. The CDR3 DNA sequence: TGTGCCAGCAGCGTAGAGGGCAGGGCTAACTATGGCTACACCTTC. Protein: CASSVEGRANYGYTF.

The CDR3 DNA reads as TGTGCCAGCAGCCCCGACAGATCCACAGATACGCAGTATTTT. Protein: CASSPDRSTDTQYF. The V gene is TRBV7-3, the J gene TRBJ2-3; tentative D call: TRBD1 (5 bases). CDR3 length: 14 amino acids. Germline values: CDR1 SGHTA, CDR2 FQGTGA. Deletions cut 5 bases from V and 2 bases from J, with 11 bases between.

The rearrangement uses TRBV6-5 and TRBJ1-5; D is possibly TRBD1 (6 bases). The CDR3 is 14 amino acids. Germline V gene sequence: CDR1 MNHEY, CDR2 SVGAGI. V lost 6 bases to trimming and J lost 5 bases, with 14 bases between them. The CDR3 nucleotides read TGTGCCAGCAGGACACAGGGTTTCGATCAGCCCCAGCATTTT. Encoded protein: CASRTQGFDQPQHF.

The chain is built from TRBV2 and TRBJ1-4; 7 bases are a match to TRBD1. This CDR3 has 12 residues. CDR1 is SNHLY, CDR2 FYNNEI, per germline. V shed 9 bases, J shed 5 bases, and the junction held 3 bases outside the gene matches. The CDR3 protein is CARGQPNEKLFF. The CDR3 DNA is TGTGCCAGGGGACAGCCAAATGAAAAACTGTTTTTT.

J is TRBJ1-1 and V is TRBV12-5; the D gene is possibly TRBD1 (6 bases). The CDR3 has 13 amino acids. CDR1 and CDR2 from the germline V gene are LGHNT and FRNRAP. Between the trimmed V and J ends, which lost 9 bases and 3 bases, there was a span of 14 bases. CDR3 in DNA: TGTGCTAGCAACAGGGTCGGGGACACTGAAGCTTTCTTT. Translating gives CASNRVGDTEAFF.

This clone was observed a few times. J is TRBJ1-2 and V is TRBV27, with 10 bases lining up with TRBD1. The CDR3 loop spans 13 amino acids. Germline CDR1 is MNHEY and CDR2 is SMNVEV (reference sequence). V was clipped by 6 bases and J by 5 bases; unmatched bases: 3. CDR3 in DNA: TGTGCCAGCAGGGCGGGACAGGGGTATGGCTACACCTTC. This encodes CASRAGQGYGYTF.

The chain links TRBV7-2 to TRBJ2-5; 11 bases map to TRBD2. Unmatched junction bases numbered 6, after V lost 10 bases and J lost 5 bases. The V gene's germline CDR1 is SGHTA and CDR2 FQGNSA. The CDR3 is 13 amino acids. The CDR3 loop reads CATGSGGGETQYF. CDR3 in DNA: TGTGCCACGGGTAGCGGGGGGGGCGAGACCCAGTACTTC.

The chain uses TRBV23-1 and TRBJ1-2; no clear D. TRBV23-1 is marked as an open reading frame, function uncertain. V lost 0 bases and J lost 6, with 14 bases in between. The CDR3 is 15 residues long. The CDR3, as DNA: TGCGCCAGCAGTCAATCGAGTTCACAGAGAGATGGCTACACCTTC. Protein: CASSQSSSQRDGYTF.

V usage is TRBV2 and J usage is TRBJ1-4; 7 bases are shared with TRBD1. Germline lookup yields CDR1 SNHLY and CDR2 FYNNEI. This CDR3 region has 15 residues. The J segment lost 0 bases and the V segment lost 8 bases, leaving 6 bases of the junction unmatched. CDR3 DNA sequence: TGTGCCAGCTCCCAGGGGGGAACAACTAATGAAAAACTGTTTTTT. This gives the protein CASSQGGTTNEKLFF. Full variable domain (rest looked up from reference TRBV2 and TRBJ1-4): EPEVTQTPSHQVTQMGQEVILRCVPISNHLYFYWYRQILGQKVEFLVSFYNNEISEKSEIFDDQFSVERPDGSNFTLKIRSTKLEDSAMYFCASSQGGTTNEKLFFGSGTQLSVL.

This chain uses TRBV19 with TRBJ1-5, with D uncertain. The CDR3 runs 13 residues. In germline, CDR1 is LNHDA, CDR2 SQIVND (reference sequence). The V gene lost 2 bases and the J gene lost 7 bases, with 9 bases spanning the gap. The CDR3 spells CASSITLQQPQHF. CDR3 nucleotide sequence: TGTGCCAGTAGTATAACGCTTCAGCAGCCCCAGCATTTT.

This clone showed up just once. V and J are TRBV12-3 or TRBV12-4 and TRBJ1-2; D gene unclear. Trimming took 6 bases from V and 5 from J, leaving 13 bases between them. CDR3 length equals 13 residues. In DNA, the CDR3 is TGTGCCAGCAGCCCCCTAGGTTTTTATGGCTACACCTTC. Its translation is CASSPLGFYGYTF.

This clone came up a few times. The gene calls are TRBV4-1 and TRBJ1-4, with unresolved D. V shed 0 bases and J shed 2 bases, with 13 bases lying between them. There are 17 residues in the CDR3. Germline V lookup: CDR1 MGHRA, CDR2 YSYEKL. The CDR3 reads CASSQDHEGSTNEKLFF. CDR3 nucleotide sequence: TGCGCCAGCAGCCAAGATCATGAGGGATCCACTAATGAAAAACTGTTTTTT.

The chain has TRBV4-1 and TRBJ2-5; D might be TRBD2 (5 bases). Looked up from germline, CDR1 is MGHRA and CDR2 is YSYEKL. CDR3 size: 14 residues. Trimming shortened V by 3 bases and J by 1 base, and 9 bases separated the two germline ends. The CDR3 protein is CASSQVGSQETQYF. The CDR3, as DNA: TGCGCCAGCAGCCAGGTGGGGAGCCAAGAGACCCAGTACTTC.

The V gene is TRBV19, the J gene TRBJ2-2; 7 bases are shared with TRBD2. This CDR3 region has 14 residues. The J segment lost 6 bases and the V segment lost 5 bases, leaving 6 bases of the junction unmatched. Germline assignment: CDR1 LNHDA and CDR2 SQIVND (reference sequence). The CDR3, as DNA: TGTGCCAGTAGTCCCGTGGGGGGGTCCGGGGAGCTGTTTTTT. Translated, it gives CASSPVGGSGELFF. Full variable domain (remainder filled in from reference TRBV19 and TRBJ2-2): DGGITQSPKYLFRKEGQNVTLSCEQNLNHDAMYWYRQDPGQGLRLIYYSQIVNDFQKGDIAEGYSVSREKKESFPLTVTSAQKNPTAFYLCASSPVGGSGELFFGEGSRLTVL.

This sequence joins TRBV19 and TRBJ2-6; 9 bases line up with TRBD1. Germline lookup yields CDR1 LNHDA and CDR2 SQIVND (reference sequence). The CDR3 has 17 amino acids. The J segment lost 1 base and the V segment lost 3 bases, leaving 4 bases of the junction unmatched. The DNA of the CDR3 is TGTGCCAGTAGTATCGGACAGGGGATGTCTGGGGCCAACGTCCTGACTTTC. This sequence encodes CASSIGQGMSGANVLTF.